The 32 T cell receptor beta chains below were found in one sample sequenced in a study of blood T cell repertoires in COVID-19. The repertoire was sequenced with immunoSEQ multiplex PCR; TCRdb's copy has only in-frame clones and lacks some. The sample comprises a few hundred thousand clones, nearly 90% of which are singletons, and about 0.7% rests with the top ten. Sequences were obtained from peripheral blood. The source of these receptors is a human donor in a cohort sampled during active COVID-19.

The chain recombines TRBV7-9 with TRBJ2-6; 9 bases line up with TRBD2. The J segment lost 2 bases and the V segment lost 3 bases, leaving 2 bases of the junction unmatched. Germline-derived CDR1 and CDR2 are SEHNR and FQNEAQ (reference sequence). CDR3 length equals 16 residues. CDR3 residues: CASSFPSGTGANVLTF. The CDR3 coding sequence is TGTGCCAGCAGCTTCCCTAGCGGGACTGGGGCCAACGTCCTGACTTTC.

The chain's CDR3 is CASSYGAGPDNEQFF. CDR3 DNA sequence: TGCGCCAGCAGCTACGGAGCAGGGCCCGACAATGAGCAGTTCTTC. This rearrangement joins TRBV5-1 to TRBJ2-1; tentatively, D is TRBD1 (5 bases). Per the germline V gene, CDR1 is SGHRS and CDR2 is YFSETQ. This CDR3 comprises 15 residues. Trimming cost V 3 bases and J 5 bases, with 15 bases left between them.

The V gene is TRBV7-2, the J gene TRBJ2-7; D not certain. CDR3 size: 15 residues. V was shortened by 1 base and J by 0 bases, with 10 bases between the two germline ends. The germline V gene has CDR1 SGHTA and CDR2 FQGNSA. Here the CDR3 reads CASSLVISSSYEQYF. CDR3 DNA: TGTGCCAGCAGCTTAGTGATTAGCTCCTCCTACGAGCAGTACTTC.

Only a few counts were recorded for this clone. The gene calls are TRBV7-9 and TRBJ2-2; D call uncertain. CDR1 and CDR2 (germline): SEHNR, FQNEAQ (reference sequence). The CDR3 is made up of 14 amino acids. The ends were cut back, 5 bases at V and 7 bases at J, with 14 bases in the middle. This CDR3 is CASSTTDLLGELFF. CDR3 nucleotide sequence: TGTGCCAGCAGCACCACCGACTTACTCGGGGAGCTGTTTTTT.

The chain uses TRBV11-2 and TRBJ2-7; 7 bases agree with TRBD2. In germline, CDR1 is SGHAT, CDR2 FQNNGV. The CDR3 is 14 amino acids. V lost 5 bases and J lost 2; bases outside the gene matches: 6. Here the CDR3 reads CASSREVAPYEQYF. The CDR3 DNA is TGTGCCAGCAGCCGGGAGGTGGCACCCTACGAGCAGTACTTC. Looking up the rest from reference TRBV11-2 and TRBJ2-7 gives the full variable domain: EAGVAQSPRYKIIEKRQSVAFWCNPISGHATLYWYQQILGQGPKLLIQFQNNGVVDDSQLPKDRFSAERLKGVDSTLKIQPAKLEDSAVYLCASSREVAPYEQYFGPGTRLTVT.

The V and J genes are TRBV4-3 and TRBJ1-1; the match to TRBD1 covers 7 bases. V lost 0 bases, J lost 1 base, and 11 bases stayed unmatched. CDR1 and CDR2 from the germline V gene are LGHNA and YSLEER. The CDR3 covers 18 residues. CDR3 DNA sequence: TGCGCCAGCAGCCAAGAATTCTTTATGCAGGGGGAGAACACTGAAGCTTTCTTT. Protein sequence: CASSQEFFMQGENTEAFF.

This clone has only one observation. V is TRBV5-4 and J is TRBJ2-3; 8 bases line up with TRBD1. With V trimmed by 4 bases and J by 6 bases, 7 bases remained unmatched. This CDR3 region has 14 residues. In germline, CDR1 is SGHNT, CDR2 YYREEE (reference sequence). CDR3 sequence reads: CASSGQGGWDTQYF. For the CDR3, the DNA is TGTGCCAGCAGCGGACAGGGAGGATGGGATACGCAGTATTTT.

The genes are TRBV5-1 and TRBJ1-2, with 8 positions matching TRBD1. In germline, CDR1 is SGHRS, CDR2 YFSETQ. V was pared by 1 base and J by 0 bases, with 8 bases of the junction left unmatched. The CDR3 extends over 17 amino acids. The CDR3 DNA follows: TGCGCCAGCAGCTTGTCAGGGGGCGTGTGGACTAACTATGGCTACACCTTC. It yields the protein CASSLSGGVWTNYGYTF.

The chain is built from TRBV15 and TRBJ2-7, with 9 bases matching TRBD1. The junction had 7 bases not matched to a gene; V was cut back by 1 base and J by 3 bases. The V gene's germline CDR1 is LNHNV and CDR2 YYDKDF (reference sequence). This CDR3 is built from 16 residues. This CDR3 is CATSRGTGTGFYEQYF. The DNA for the CDR3 is TGTGCCACCAGCAGAGGTACCGGGACAGGGTTCTACGAGCAGTACTTC.

The chain couples TRBV28 to TRBJ1-4, with TRBD1 matching over 8 bases. The CDR3 covers 18 residues. V shed 1 base and J 8 bases; nucleotides not matched to a gene: 15. Germline V CDR1 and CDR2: MDHEN, SYDVKM. CDR3 protein: CASSLYGQGAGEIEKLFF. CDR3 DNA sequence: TGTGCCAGCAGTTTATATGGCCAGGGGGCGGGTGAGATAGAAAAACTGTTTTTT.

The chain recombines TRBV9 with TRBJ2-3; tentative D call: TRBD2 (5 bases). The CDR3 extends over 15 amino acids. V lost 3 bases and J 2 bases, leaving 13 bases between the germline ends. Germline V CDR1 and CDR2: SGDLS, YYNGEE. The CDR3 nucleotides read TGTGCCAGCAGCGCCCGCCGGGGAGACACAGATACGCAGTATTTT. Protein product: CASSARRGDTDTQYF.

A note on this clone: Distinct nucleotide sequences in the sample also encode this CDR3. The chain links TRBV5-1 to TRBJ1-1, with D perhaps TRBD1 (6 bases). This CDR3 has 14 amino acids. Germline lookup yields CDR1 SGHRS and CDR2 YFSETQ. V was clipped by 3 bases and J by 0 bases, with 9 bases between them. This CDR3 reads CASSSQGLNTEAFF. The CDR3 nucleotides are TGCGCCAGCAGCTCCCAGGGGTTGAACACTGAAGCTTTCTTT.

This clone was recorded a few times. The J gene is TRBJ2-6, the V gene TRBV10-3; D remains unclear. This CDR3 is 16 amino acids long. Germline CDR1 reads ENHRY; CDR2 reads SYGVKD. V lost 3 bases, J lost 0 bases, and 9 bases lay in between. In nucleotides, the CDR3 is TGTGCCATCAGTGATCGGGTTAGCTCTGGGGCCAACGTCCTGACTTTC. It encodes CAISDRVSSGANVLTF.

This chain uses TRBV3-1 (or the pseudogene TRBV3-2) with TRBJ2-1; maybe TRBD2 (6 bases). The CDR3 is 14 residues long. V was pared by 0 bases and J by 14 bases, with 17 bases between. Looked up from germline, CDR1 is LGHDT and CDR2 is YNNKEL (reference sequence). The CDR3 region is CASSQDHGLSSKFF. The CDR3 DNA sequence: TGTGCCAGCAGCCAAGATCACGGACTAAGTTCAAAGTTCTTC.

The chain's CDR3 is CSASREIYGYTF. In nucleotides, the CDR3 is TGCAGTGCTAGTCGAGAGATCTATGGCTACACCTTC. The chain uses TRBV20-1 and TRBJ1-2; D remains unclear. Trimming left V 3 bases short and J 4 bases short, with 9 bases between. Germline lookup yields CDR1 DFQATT and CDR2 SNEGSKA (reference sequence). This CDR3 has 12 amino acids.

The rearrangement joins TRBV24-1 to TRBJ2-2; 10 bases agree with TRBD2. Germline values: CDR1 KGHDR, CDR2 SFDVKD. Trimming removed 6 bases from V and 3 bases from J; junction bases left unmatched: 6. The CDR3 runs to 16 residues. The CDR3 loop reads CATSLAGAKDTGELFF. The CDR3, as DNA: TGTGCCACCAGTCTAGCGGGGGCAAAAGACACCGGGGAGCTGTTTTTT.

The chain employs TRBV5-4 and TRBJ2-7; 8 nucleotides match TRBD1. Germline trimming cut 3 bases from V and 1 base from J; bases unmatched to any gene: 6. Germline CDR1 reads SGHNT; CDR2 reads YYREEE (reference sequence). The CDR3 totals 15 residues. CDR3 loop: CASSSGQAVSYEQYF. The CDR3 coding sequence is TGTGCCAGCAGCTCGGGACAGGCAGTGTCCTACGAGCAGTACTTC.

To note about this clone: The junction differs from germline at one of its ends, possibly a read error. The chain combines TRBV4-2 with TRBJ2-7; either TRBD1 or TRBD2 may supply D (5 bases each). Germline V gene lookup returns CDR1 LGHNA and CDR2 YNFKEQ. The CDR3 length is 14 residues. The CDR3 here is CASSQEGSGYEQYF. CDR3 sequence (DNA): TGTGCCAGCAGTCAAGAGGGGAGCGGCTACGAGCAGTACTTC.

The V gene is TRBV13, the J gene TRBJ1-2, with 11 bases aligning to TRBD1. The CDR3 totals 12 residues. The J segment lost 6 bases and the V segment lost 10 bases, leaving 4 bases of the junction unmatched. The V gene's germline CDR1 is PRHDT and CDR2 FYEKMQ (reference sequence). The CDR3 DNA follows: TGTGCCACCAGGACAGGGGGCGATGGCTACACCTTC. Protein: CATRTGGDGYTF.

The V and J genes are TRBV6-5 and TRBJ2-7, with no clear D. This CDR3 has 12 residues. CDR1 is MNHEY, CDR2 SVGAGI, per germline. The ends were cut back, 5 bases at V and 2 bases at J, with 7 bases in the middle. Here the CDR3 reads CASSPSPYEQYF. The DNA for the CDR3 is TGTGCCAGCAGTCCCTCCCCCTACGAGCAGTACTTC.

The chain joins TRBV6-6 to TRBJ1-1; TRBD1 matches 7 bases. Germline loops: CDR1 MNHNY, CDR2 SVGAGI (reference sequence). The junction had 7 bases not matched to a gene; V was cut back by 5 bases and J by 1 base. This CDR3 has 15 amino acids. CDR3 amino acids: CASSGRQGANTEAFF. The CDR3 DNA reads as TGTGCCAGCAGTGGAAGACAGGGAGCGAACACTGAAGCTTTCTTT.

CDR3 sequence: CASSRGPSGGFDQPQHF. CDR3 nucleotides: TGTGCCAGCAGCCGGGGCCCTTCAGGAGGGTTTGATCAGCCCCAGCATTTT. The rearrangement joins TRBV2 to TRBJ1-5; perhaps TRBD1 as D (5 bases). The germline gives CDR1 SNHLY, CDR2 FYNNEI. This CDR3 comprises 17 residues. V lost 6 bases, J lost 5 bases, and 23 bases lay in between.

This chain links TRBV14 with TRBJ2-5, with TRBD1 matching 8 bases. CDR1 and CDR2 from the germline V gene are SGHDN and FVKESK. This CDR3 spans 13 amino acids. Trimming cost V 4 bases and J 4 bases; bases outside gene matches: 2. CDR3 residues: CASSLDRGETQYF. The CDR3 DNA is TGTGCCAGCAGCCTAGACAGGGGAGAGACCCAGTACTTC.

The DNA of the CDR3 is TGTGCCAGCAGCCCTCGGGACAGACTTAATGAAAAACTGTTTTTT. Translated: CASSPRDRLNEKLFF. J is TRBJ1-4 and V is TRBV3-1 (or the pseudogene TRBV3-2); 7 nucleotides line up with TRBD1. The CDR3 is 15 residues long. Looked up from germline, CDR1 is LGHDT and CDR2 is YNNKEL (reference sequence). J lost 4 bases, V lost 4 bases, and 6 bases had no gene match.

The genes are TRBV7-3 and TRBJ2-6; the match to TRBD1 covers 8 bases. The CDR3 covers 17 residues. Trimming removed 5 bases from V and 4 bases from J; junction bases left unmatched: 10. The germline gives CDR1 SGHTA, CDR2 FQGTGA. The CDR3 DNA reads TGTGCCAGCAGCCCTAACAGGGGGTCGGCCGGGGCCAACGTCCTGACTTTC. It specifies CASSPNRGSAGANVLTF.

The gene calls are TRBV15 and TRBJ1-1, with D unclear. Trimming cost V 0 bases and J 6 bases, with 14 bases left between them. The CDR3 totals 15 residues. In germline, CDR1 is LNHNV, CDR2 YYDKDF (reference sequence). The CDR3 region is CATSRDPGNIAEAFF. CDR3 bases: TGTGCCACCAGCAGAGATCCGGGGAATATTGCTGAAGCTTTCTTT.

The chain recombines TRBV3-1 (or the pseudogene TRBV3-2) with TRBJ1-3, with D tentatively TRBD1 (5 bases). Germline values: CDR1 LGHDT, CDR2 YNNKEL (reference sequence). CDR3 size: 15 residues. With 2 bases removed from V and 0 bases from J, the gap between germline ends came to 8 bases. The CDR3 coding sequence is TGTGCCAGCAGCCAATCAGGGCTCTCTGGAAACACCATATATTTT. Protein sequence: CASSQSGLSGNTIYF.

The V gene is TRBV19, the J gene TRBJ1-1; the D gene is possibly TRBD1 (6 bases). The germline V and J ends were trimmed by 3 bases and 0 bases, with 11 bases remaining between them. This CDR3 has 15 amino acids. Germline CDR1 and CDR2: LNHDA and SQIVND (reference sequence). The CDR3 DNA sequence: TGTGCCAGTAGTATCACCGGACAGTTGAACACTGAAGCTTTCTTT. Translating it yields CASSITGQLNTEAFF.

V is TRBV18 and J is TRBJ1-1; tentative D call: TRBD1 (5 bases). Germline V gene lookup returns CDR1 KGHSH and CDR2 LQKENI. The V and J ends lost 6 bases and 1 base respectively, with 12 bases between them. The CDR3 is made up of 14 amino acids. CDR3 sequence (DNA): TGTGCCAGCTCGACCGGGAGGGGGAACACTGAAGCTTTCTTT. Its protein product is CASSTGRGNTEAFF. The full variable domain, completed using reference TRBV18 and TRBJ1-1, is NAGVMQNPRHLVRRRGQEARLRCSPMKGHSHVYWYRQLPEEGLKFMVYLQKENIIDESGMPKERFSAEFPKEGPSILRIQQVVRGDSAAYFCASSTGRGNTEAFFGQGTRLTVV.

CDR3 in amino acids: CASSPTGGAIWTNEKLFF. CDR3 nucleotide sequence: TGCGCCAGCAGCCCTACGGGGGGGGCGATTTGGACTAATGAAAAACTGTTTTTT. J is TRBJ1-4 and V is TRBV4-3; the D gene is possibly TRBD1 (6 bases). V lost 4 bases and J lost 2, with 20 bases in between. Germline-derived CDR1 and CDR2 are LGHNA and YSLEER. This CDR3 is built from 18 residues.

A remark on this clone: The same CDR3 also results from other DNA sequences found in this sample. V and J are TRBV9 and TRBJ1-1, with D possibly matching TRBD1 (6 bases). Trimming stripped 0 bases from V and 5 bases from J, with 11 bases between. CDR1 and CDR2 from the germline V gene are SGDLS and YYNGEE. This CDR3 is built from 14 residues. The CDR3 reads CASSVDRGGTEAFF. CDR3 coding DNA: TGTGCCAGCAGCGTAGATAGGGGGGGGACTGAAGCTTTCTTT.

The chain joins TRBV28 to TRBJ1-6; D is perhaps TRBD1 (5 bases). The CDR3 has 16 amino acids. CDR1 is MDHEN, CDR2 SYDVKM, per germline. V was shortened by 6 bases and J by 7 bases, with 19 bases between the two germline ends. CDR3 in DNA: TGTGCCAGCAGCACCTCCGGGGGGGGGTTGAATTCACCCCTCCACTTT. Its protein is CASSTSGGGLNSPLHF.